These T cell receptor beta chains were read from a single sample in a study of CD8+CD57+ T cells in acquired aplastic anemia. A single record per CDR3 protein comes from TCRdb applying MiXCR to the reads. The table lists around 170,000 distinct CDR3 sequences, around 47% of them singletons, with approximately 9.7% in the top ten. The material sequenced was sorted CD4+, CD8+, or CD8+CD57+ T cells (not recorded which) from PBMCs. These receptors came from a human donor with aplastic anemia. The CDR3 runs from the conserved cysteine through the conserved F or W. Fields, in order: CDR3 protein, CDR3 DNA, J gene, clone size, D gene, V gene. D genes are given only for firm matches. Size tells how often a clone was seen (once, few, many) or the class of an expanded clone, and some rows leave it out.

CATSATKGTSRGNEQFF,TGTGCCACCAGTGCCACAAAAGGGACTAGCCGGGGCAATGAGCAGTTCTTC,TRBJ2-1,.,TRBD2,TRBV24-1
CASSLGGGLEQYF,TGTGCCAGCAGCTTGGGCGGGGGGCTCGAGCAGTACTTC,TRBJ2-7,.,TRBD2,TRBV11-3
CASRRTGRGAEAFF,TGTGCCAGCAGAAGGACAGGGAGAGGCGCTGAAGCTTTCTTT,TRBJ1-1,many,TRBD1,TRBV6-4
CASILAGGGEQFF,TGTGCCAGCATTCTAGCGGGAGGTGGTGAGCAGTTCTTC,TRBJ2-1,many,TRBD2,TRBV6-1
CASTASSYNSPLHF,TGTGCCAGCACCGCAAGCTCCTATAATTCACCCCTCCACTTT,TRBJ1-6,once,.,TRBV10-3
CASSLEQVGELFF,TGTGCTAGCAGCTTAGAACAGGTCGGGGAGCTGTTTTTT,TRBJ2-2,.,.,TRBV7-7
CASSQDYSGTETQYF,TGTGCCAGCAGCCAAGATTACTCAGGGACGGAGACCCAGTACTTC,TRBJ2-5,.,.,TRBV7-9
CASSRDRGRLGDEQFF,TGTGCCAGCAGTCGGGACAGGGGGCGCCTAGGGGATGAGCAGTTCTTC,TRBJ2-1,.,TRBD1,TRBV12-3/TRBV12-4
CASRGAETGETQYF,TGTGCCAGTAGGGGTGCAGAGACAGGAGAGACCCAGTACTTC,TRBJ2-5,.,.,TRBV19
CASSADRGAEAYF,TGTGCCAGTAGTGCCGACAGGGGCGCGGAAGCTTACTTT,TRBJ1-1,.,TRBD1,TRBV19
CASSSGTAKANEKLFF,TGTGCCAGCAGCTCAGGGACAGCTAAGGCGAATGAAAAACTGTTTTTT,TRBJ1-4,.,TRBD1,TRBV7-8
CSARPRTGLDYEQYF,TGCAGTGCTAGACCTAGGACAGGGTTGGACTACGAGCAGTACTTC,TRBJ2-7,few,TRBD1,TRBV20-1
CASSYTTLAEKGTGELFF,TGTGCCAGCAGTTACACAACGTTAGCGGAAAAGGGAACCGGGGAGCTGTTTTTT,TRBJ2-2,few,.,TRBV6-2/TRBV6-3
CASRKQGSQPQHF,TGTGCCAGCAGAAAACAGGGTTCTCAGCCCCAGCATTTT,TRBJ1-5,.,.,TRBV2
CATSDFQARSYGYTF,TGTGCCACCAGTGATTTTCAGGCGAGGAGCTATGGCTACACCTTC,TRBJ1-2,many,.,TRBV24-1
CASSGNRGGNTEAFF,TGTGCCAGCAGCGGCAACAGGGGTGGGAACACTGAAGCTTTCTTT,TRBJ1-1,.,TRBD1,TRBV11-1
CATSRVVTSTDTQYF,TGTGCCACCAGCAGAGTAGTTACTAGCACAGATACGCAGTATTTT,TRBJ2-3,.,.,TRBV15
CASSLDLEPYGYTF,TGCGCCAGCAGCTTGGATCTGGAACCTTATGGCTACACCTTC,TRBJ1-2,few,.,TRBV5-1
CSVARDRNQPQYF,TGCAGCGTGGCCCGGGACAGAAATCAGCCCCAGTACTTC,TRBJ2-5,.,TRBD1,TRBV29-1
CASDTQPGLAGVGEQYF,TGTGCCAGCGATACCCAACCGGGACTAGCGGGGGTGGGGGAGCAGTACTTC,TRBJ2-7,.,TRBD2,TRBV2
CATSRVRDGTDTQYF,TGTGCCACCAGCAGAGTCAGGGACGGAACAGATACGCAGTATTTT,TRBJ2-3,.,.,TRBV15
CASSQSRVNTEAFF,TGTGCCAGTAGTCAGTCCAGGGTGAACACTGAAGCTTTCTTT,TRBJ1-1,once,.,TRBV19
CSVGPSVGEQYF,TGCAGCGTGGGGCCTAGCGTCGGCGAGCAGTACTTC,TRBJ2-7,.,.,TRBV29-1
CASSVRQGGIQYF,TGTGCCAGCAGCGTTCGACAGGGAGGCATTCAGTACTTC,TRBJ2-4,many,.,TRBV9
CASSFAGGAREQYF,TGCGCCAGCAGCTTCGCGGGGGGTGCTAGGGAGCAGTACTTC,TRBJ2-7,many,TRBD2,TRBV5-1
CASSLTSGTYNEQFF,TGTGCCAGCAGCCTCACTAGCGGGACATACAATGAGCAGTTCTTC,TRBJ2-1,many,TRBD2,TRBV9
CASSPLLGETQYF,TGTGCCAGCTCACCATTGCTGGGAGAGACCCAGTACTTC,TRBJ2-5,.,.,TRBV18
CAINGPSNLPSGYGYTF,TGTGCCATCAACGGCCCTAGTAATCTCCCGTCTGGCTATGGCTACACCTTC,TRBJ1-2,few,.,TRBV10-3
CASSLTGDSPLHF,TGTGCCAGCAGCTTGACAGGGGATTCACCCCTCCACTTT,TRBJ1-6,many,TRBD1,TRBV7-9
CASSSKIARSYEQYF,TGCGCCAGCAGCTCCAAAATAGCGCGCTCCTACGAGCAGTACTTC,TRBJ2-7,many,.,TRBV5-1